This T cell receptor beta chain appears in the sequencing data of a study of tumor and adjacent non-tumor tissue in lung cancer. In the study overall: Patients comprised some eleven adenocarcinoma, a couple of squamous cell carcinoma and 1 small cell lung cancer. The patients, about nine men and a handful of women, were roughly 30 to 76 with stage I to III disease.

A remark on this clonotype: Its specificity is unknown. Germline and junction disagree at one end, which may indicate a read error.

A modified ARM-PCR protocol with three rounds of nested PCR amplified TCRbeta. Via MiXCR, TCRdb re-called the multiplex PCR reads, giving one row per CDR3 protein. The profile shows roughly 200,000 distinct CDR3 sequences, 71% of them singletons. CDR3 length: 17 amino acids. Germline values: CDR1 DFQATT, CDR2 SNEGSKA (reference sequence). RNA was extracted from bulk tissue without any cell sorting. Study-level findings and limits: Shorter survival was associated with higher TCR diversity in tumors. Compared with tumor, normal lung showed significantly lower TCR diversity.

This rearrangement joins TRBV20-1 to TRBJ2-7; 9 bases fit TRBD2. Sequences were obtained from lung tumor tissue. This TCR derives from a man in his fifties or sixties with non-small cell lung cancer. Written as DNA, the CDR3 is TGCAGTGGTAGAGATTTGGGTGGAACTAGCGGGTCCTACGAGCAGTACTTC. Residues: CSGRDLGGTSGSYEQYF.